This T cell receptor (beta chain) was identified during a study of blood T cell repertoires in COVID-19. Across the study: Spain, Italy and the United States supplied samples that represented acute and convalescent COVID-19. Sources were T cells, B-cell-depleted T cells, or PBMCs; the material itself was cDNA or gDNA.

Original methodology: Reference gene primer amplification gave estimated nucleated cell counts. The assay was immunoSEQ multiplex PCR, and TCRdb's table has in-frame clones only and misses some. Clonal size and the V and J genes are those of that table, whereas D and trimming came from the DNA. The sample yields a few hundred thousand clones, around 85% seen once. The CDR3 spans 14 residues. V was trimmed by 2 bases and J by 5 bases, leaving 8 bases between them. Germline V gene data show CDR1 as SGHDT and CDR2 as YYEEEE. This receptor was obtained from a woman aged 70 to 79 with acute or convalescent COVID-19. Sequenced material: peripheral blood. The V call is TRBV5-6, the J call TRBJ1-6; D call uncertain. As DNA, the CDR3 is TGTGCCAGCAGCTTTACAGACAATAATTCACCCCTCCACTTT. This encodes CASSFTDNNSPLHF. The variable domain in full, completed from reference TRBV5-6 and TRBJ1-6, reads DAGVTQSPTHLIKTRGQQVTLRCSPKSGHDTVSWYQQALGQGPQFIFQYYEEEERQRGNFPDRFSGHQFPNYSSELNVNALLLGDSALYLCASSFTDNNSPLHFGNGTRLTVT.